What follows are 28 T cell receptor beta chains derived from one specimen sequenced in a study of shared clonotypes between healthy human individuals. Sequenced by immunoSEQ multiplex PCR; TCRdb stores in-frame clones only, minus some. Of 1.4 million to 1.5 million clones listed, approximately 96% are singletons. Input material: naive CD4+ T cells sorted from blood. Subset indicated: CD45RA+ positively selected. These TCRs come from a man under 40 in good health.

This sequence joins TRBV7-3 and TRBJ2-3; D may be TRBD2 (5 bases). The V end was cut by 1 base, the J end by 7 bases, with 12 bases between. There are 14 residues in the CDR3. Germline V gene lookup returns CDR1 SGHTA and CDR2 FQGTGA. The CDR3 sequence: CASSLMAGINTQYF. CDR3 DNA: TGTGCCAGCAGCTTAATGGCGGGTATAAATACGCAGTATTTT. The entire variable domain, with the rest obtained from reference TRBV7-3 and TRBJ2-3, is as follows: GAGVSQTPSNKVTEKGKYVELRCDPISGHTALYWYRQSLGQGPEFLIYFQGTGAADDSGLPNDRFFAVRPEGSVSTLKIQRTERGDSAVYLCASSLMAGINTQYFGPGTRLTVL.

The V and J genes are TRBV19 and TRBJ1-3; D is undetermined. The V end was cut by 5 bases, the J end by 4 bases, with 9 bases between. Germline CDR1 is LNHDA and CDR2 is SQIVND (reference sequence). The CDR3 has 13 residues. CDR3 bases: TGTGCCAGTAGTGAACTCCCCGGAAACACCATATATTTT. Its translation: CASSELPGNTIYF.

The V call is TRBV5-1, the J call TRBJ1-3; 7 positions match TRBD1. Germline loops: CDR1 SGHRS, CDR2 YFSETQ. Unmatched junction bases numbered 10, after V lost 0 bases and J lost 1 base. The CDR3 sequence is 18 residues long. CDR3 bases: TGCGCCAGCAGCTTGGCCGGGCGGGACAGAGCTTCTGGAAACACCATATATTTT. It codes for CASSLAGRDRASGNTIYF.

The gene calls are TRBV20-1 and TRBJ2-5; perhaps TRBD2 as D (6 bases). CDR1 and CDR2 (germline): DFQATT, SNEGSKA (reference sequence). The CDR3 runs 11 residues. This CDR3 reads CRGGSGETQYF. The CDR3 DNA follows: TGCAGGGGAGGCTCCGGGGAGACCCAGTACTTC.

This rearrangement joins TRBV27 to TRBJ1-3; perhaps TRBD1 as D (5 bases). From germline, CDR1 is MNHEY and CDR2 SMNVEV (reference sequence). Trimming left V 4 bases short and J 4 bases short, with 14 bases between. The CDR3 extends over 15 amino acids. The CDR3 DNA sequence: TGTGCCAGCAGTTCCGTGTCGGGACTAGGAAACACCATATATTTT. Protein: CASSSVSGLGNTIYF.

The chain has TRBV4-1 and TRBJ2-3; 8 nucleotides agree with TRBD2. This CDR3 is built from 18 residues. The germline V gene encodes CDR1 MGHRA and CDR2 YSYEKL. The trim removed 2 bases at V and 4 bases at J, leaving 14 bases unmatched. As DNA, the CDR3 is TGCGCCAGCAGCCAAACTCAGCTGAGCGGGAGAGGGGCAGATACGCAGTATTTT. This encodes CASSQTQLSGRGADTQYF.

J is TRBJ1-2 and V is TRBV15; 8 nucleotides match TRBD1. Germline values: CDR1 LNHNV, CDR2 YYDKDF (reference sequence). V shed 1 base, J shed 13 bases, and the junction held 11 bases outside the gene matches. This CDR3 spans 14 amino acids. The CDR3 DNA reads TGTGCCACCAGCAGAGTGGACAGGGCCTTTAGTACCACCTTC. Amino acid sequence: CATSRVDRAFSTTF.

V and J are TRBV7-9 and TRBJ1-2, with 7 bases aligning to TRBD1. V lost 5 bases and J lost 4; bases outside the gene matches: 7. Germline V gives CDR1 SEHNR, CDR2 FQNEAQ (reference sequence). The length of the CDR3 is 14 residues. CDR3: CASSATGSPYGYTF. CDR3 nucleotide sequence: TGTGCCAGCAGCGCGACAGGGTCCCCCTATGGCTACACCTTC. Combining the CDR3 with reference TRBV7-9 and TRBJ1-2 gives the whole variable domain DTGVSQNPRHKITKRGQNVTFRCDPISEHNRLYWYRQTLGQGPEFLTYFQNEAQLEKSRLLSDRFSAERPKGSFSTLEIQRTEQGDSAMYLCASSATGSPYGYTFGSGTRLTVV.

The chain links TRBV28 to TRBJ1-5, with TRBD1 matching over 8 bases. V lost 2 bases, J lost 2 bases, and 5 bases stayed unmatched. The CDR3 is made up of 16 amino acids. Germline V gene data show CDR1 as MDHEN and CDR2 as SYDVKM. In DNA, the CDR3 is TGTGCCAGCAGTTTACGACAGGGGCCTGGCAATCAGCCCCAGCATTTT. It encodes CASSLRQGPGNQPQHF. Using reference TRBV28 and TRBJ1-5 for the parts outside the CDR3, the full variable domain is DVKVTQSSRYLVKRTGEKVFLECVQDMDHENMFWYRQDPGLGLRLIYFSYDVKMKEKGDIPEGYSVSREKKERFSLILESASTNQTSMYLCASSLRQGPGNQPQHFGDGTRLSIL.

The chain uses TRBV28 and TRBJ2-5; D may be TRBD1 (5 bases). The CDR3 runs to 15 residues. V lost 5 bases to trimming and J lost 2 bases, with 15 bases between them. Germline V CDR1 and CDR2: MDHEN, SYDVKM. CDR3 sequence: CASSHDRPLQETQYF. CDR3 nucleotide sequence: TGTGCCAGCAGTCACGACAGACCTCTTCAAGAGACCCAGTACTTC. The full variable domain, completed using reference TRBV28 and TRBJ2-5, is DVKVTQSSRYLVKRTGEKVFLECVQDMDHENMFWYRQDPGLGLRLIYFSYDVKMKEKGDIPEGYSVSREKKERFSLILESASTNQTSMYLCASSHDRPLQETQYFGPGTRLLVL.

The genes are TRBV6-6 and TRBJ1-1, with D possibly being TRBD1 (5 bases). Germline V gives CDR1 MNHNY, CDR2 SVGAGI (reference sequence). The CDR3 totals 13 residues. V shed 6 bases and J shed 7 bases, with 15 bases lying between them. The CDR3 loop reads CASSNLGGVEAFF. The DNA for the CDR3 is TGTGCCAGCAGCAACCTCGGAGGGGTTGAAGCTTTCTTT.

J is TRBJ2-4 and V is TRBV2; D gene unclear. Trimming took 6 bases from V and 8 from J, leaving 11 bases between them. Germline assignment: CDR1 SNHLY and CDR2 FYNNEI. The CDR3 spans 12 residues. The CDR3 coding sequence is TGTGCCAGCAGCCCTCGTAGGGACATTCAGTACTTC. Its protein product is CASSPRRDIQYF.

The chain is built from TRBV30 and TRBJ2-7; D remains unclear. The CDR3 is 12 amino acids. Trimming shortened V by 0 bases and J by 4 bases, and 7 bases separated the two germline ends. Germline V lookup: CDR1 GTSNPN, CDR2 SVGIG (reference sequence). The CDR3 loop is CAWSVLFYEQYF. The DNA of the CDR3 is TGTGCCTGGAGTGTACTTTTTTACGAGCAGTACTTC. The complete variable domain, with remaining parts taken from reference TRBV30 and TRBJ2-7, reads SQTIHQWPATLVQPVGSPLSLECTVEGTSNPNLYWYRQAAGRGLQLLFYSVGIGQISSEVPQNLSASRPQDRQFILSSKKLLLSDSGFYLCAWSVLFYEQYFGPGTRLTVT.

The chain couples TRBV5-8 to TRBJ2-7; 9 nucleotides agree with TRBD2. Trimming removed 4 bases from V and 3 bases from J; junction bases left unmatched: 8. Germline V gives CDR1 SGHTS, CDR2 YDEGEE. The CDR3 runs 15 residues. The CDR3 coding sequence is TGTGCCAGCAGCCCCCGTAGGCGGGAGGGCTACGAGCAGTACTTC. Protein sequence: CASSPRRREGYEQYF.

The DNA of the CDR3 is TGTGCCAGCAGCTTATTGAGGACAGGGGGCGCTACTGGGGCCAACGTCCTGACTTTC. It codes for CASSLLRTGGATGANVLTF. The chain carries TRBV11-2 and TRBJ2-6; 11 bases map to TRBD1. The CDR3 consists of 19 residues. Germline V gene sequence: CDR1 SGHAT, CDR2 FQNNGV. V shed 2 bases and J 2 bases; nucleotides not matched to a gene: 8. Based on the CDR3 plus reference TRBV11-2 and TRBJ2-6, the full variable domain is EAGVAQSPRYKIIEKRQSVAFWCNPISGHATLYWYQQILGQGPKLLIQFQNNGVVDDSQLPKDRFSAERLKGVDSTLKIQPAKLEDSAVYLCASSLLRTGGATGANVLTFGAGSRLTVL.

This rearrangement joins TRBV6-4 to TRBJ2-2; no definite D call. The germline V gene encodes CDR1 MRHNA and CDR2 SNTAGT. The V end was cut by 3 bases, the J end by 9 bases, with 26 bases between. The CDR3 has 18 amino acids. DNA of the CDR3: TGTGCCAGCAGTGATTTCGGGCGCCTACGGACCAAGTCAAGGGAGCTGTTTTTT. It yields the protein CASSDFGRLRTKSRELFF.

The chain couples TRBV6-1 to TRBJ2-7; the match to TRBD1 covers 7 bases. The germline V gene encodes CDR1 MNHNS and CDR2 SASEGT. The CDR3 extends over 15 amino acids. Trimming cost V 2 bases and J 3 bases; bases outside gene matches: 7. CDR3 loop: CASSEIWTGGYEQYF. The CDR3 DNA follows: TGTGCCAGCAGTGAAATCTGGACAGGAGGCTACGAGCAGTACTTC.

The gene calls are TRBV27 and TRBJ2-1; D uncertain. CDR1 is MNHEY and CDR2 is SMNVEV in the germline V gene (reference sequence). The CDR3 covers 18 residues. The V gene lost 4 bases and the J gene lost 3 bases, with 22 bases spanning the gap. CDR3 region: CASSSNTLSGPGYNEQFF. DNA for the CDR3: TGTGCCAGCAGTTCGAACACTCTGTCCGGGCCGGGCTACAATGAGCAGTTCTTC.

The J gene is TRBJ1-2, the V gene TRBV6-1; TRBD1 agrees at 10 bases. The germline gives CDR1 MNHNS, CDR2 SASEGT. Losses at the gene ends were 4 bases for V and 8 bases for J; bases not matched to a gene: 7. This CDR3 region has 14 residues. The CDR3, as DNA: TGTGCCAGCAGTGTCTCTGGGACAGGGGTAGGCTACACCTTC. This encodes CASSVSGTGVGYTF.

CDR3 nucleotide sequence: TGCGCCAGCAGCATAGTATCCATCCCGACCTACAATGAGCAGTTCTTC. Its translation is CASSIVSIPTYNEQFF. This sequence joins TRBV5-1 and TRBJ2-1, with no clear D. Trimming pared 4 bases from V and 2 bases from J, leaving 16 bases between. Germline V gene data show CDR1 as SGHRS and CDR2 as YFSETQ. This CDR3 is 16 amino acids long.

The rearrangement joins TRBV7-2 to TRBJ2-5; no clear D. CDR3 size: 11 residues. V lost 7 bases, J lost 2 bases, and 5 bases lay in between. Germline loops: CDR1 SGHTA, CDR2 FQGNSA. DNA for the CDR3: TGTGCCAGCACGAGACAAGAGACCCAGTACTTC. As protein: CASTRQETQYF.

The chain has TRBV2 and TRBJ2-1, with a tentative D call TRBD2 (5 bases). This CDR3 spans 17 amino acids. Trimming stripped 3 bases from V and 0 bases from J, with 15 bases between. The germline CDR1 and CDR2 sequences are SNHLY and FYNNEI. For the CDR3, the DNA is TGTGCCAGCAGTGATTGGAGCGGAGCCCTCTCCTACAATGAGCAGTTCTTC. Its protein product is CASSDWSGALSYNEQFF.

The chain links TRBV7-2 to TRBJ1-2; D gene uncertain. The germline CDR1 and CDR2 sequences are SGHTA and FQGNSA. There are 16 residues in the CDR3. Deletions cut 0 bases from V and 2 bases from J, with 13 bases between. CDR3 in amino acids: CASSLAFQEINYGYTF. DNA of the CDR3: TGTGCCAGCAGCTTAGCTTTTCAGGAAATAAACTATGGCTACACCTTC.

This chain connects TRBV4-1 to TRBJ2-7, with D tentatively TRBD1 or TRBD2 (5 bases each). The germline CDR1 and CDR2 sequences are MGHRA and YSYEKL. V gave up 0 bases and J gave up 5 bases, with 11 bases separating them. The CDR3 is 14 amino acids. CDR3 amino acids: CASSQDPGPNEQYF. The CDR3 DNA follows: TGCGCCAGCAGCCAAGATCCGGGGCCCAACGAGCAGTACTTC.

Details on this clone: The junction differs from germline at one of its ends, possibly a read error. The chain is built from TRBV25-1 and TRBJ1-1; D is ambiguous. The CDR3 totals 11 residues. The V gene's germline CDR1 is MGHDK and CDR2 SYGVNS. The CDR3 nucleotides read TGTGTCAGCACTCGGGTGGGGGAAGCTTTCTTT. Its translation is CVSTRVGEAFF.

With respect to this clone: The sample carries other DNA sequences with the same CDR3. The chain joins TRBV5-1 to TRBJ2-3; D assignment may be TRBD1 or TRBD2 (6 bases each). This CDR3 contains 14 residues. The germline CDR1 and CDR2 sequences are SGHRS and YFSETQ. V lost 0 bases and J 3 bases, leaving 8 bases between the germline ends. The CDR3 DNA follows: TGCGCCAGCAGCTTGGCGGGGGCAACAGATACGCAGTATTTT. It yields the protein CASSLAGATDTQYF.

V is TRBV5-4 and J is TRBJ1-5, with D possibly matching TRBD1 (6 bases). This CDR3 has 14 amino acids. From germline, CDR1 is SGHNT and CDR2 YYREEE (reference sequence). Trimming left V 2 bases short and J 4 bases short, with 10 bases between. The CDR3 is CASSLAGQNQPQHF. The CDR3 coding sequence is TGTGCCAGCAGCTTAGCTGGACAGAATCAGCCCCAGCATTTT.

As regards this clone: The junction does not match germline at one end; this may be a read error. The chain employs TRBV7-9 and TRBJ1-4; D is unclear. The CDR3 is 15 residues long. Germline assignment: CDR1 SEHNR and CDR2 FQNEAQ (reference sequence). The CDR3 spells CASSQWGSGNEKLFF. CDR3 in DNA: TGCGCCAGCAGCCAATGGGGATCTGGGAATGAAAAACTGTTTTTT.